This T cell receptor (beta chain) is from a study of T-cell memory formation after mild COVID-19. General study points: Clones that got smaller from day 15 to 85 had even CD4/CD8, while clones growing later tipped toward CD4+. Memory from before infection featured some responding clones, which suggests cross-reactive memory joined. Clones which contracted sat mainly in CM and EM if CD4+, and in EMRA if CD8+.

This clonotype was recorded a few times. What it recognizes is unknown. V lost 3 bases and J lost 4; bases outside the gene matches: 7. Per germline, CDR1 MGHRA and CDR2 YSYEKL. The CDR3 loop spans 15 amino acids. A single record per CDR3 protein comes from TCRdb applying MiXCR to the 5' RACE reads. The data hold fewer than 140,000 distinct CDR3 sequences, with about 18% observed a single time. The clonotype was recovered from an adult woman who had mild COVID-19 (a few samples of this study predate the infection). Cell type and time point are not known. The sequencing sample was made of PBMCs or a T cell subset sorted from them (not recorded which). J is TRBJ2-5 and V is TRBV4-1; TRBD1 aligns across 8 bases. CDR3 sequence (DNA): TGCGCCAGCAGCCATCTCGGACAGGGCAGAGAGACCCAGTACTTC. This codes for CASSHLGQGRETQYF.